The 25 T cell receptor beta chains below were found in one sample sequenced in a study of beta chain features in type 1 diabetes. The whole isolated RNA underwent reverse transcription, so sequencing captured expressed TCRB transcripts. Sequencing used immunoSEQ multiplex PCR; TCRdb keeps in-frame clones, though not all of them. The data contain about 900,000 clones, about a sixth of them singletons. The material sequenced was naive CD4+ T cells from blood. These TCRs come from a woman under 30 in good health.

The chain employs TRBV20-1 and TRBJ2-7; unclear D gene. Germline CDR1 is DFQATT and CDR2 is SNEGSKA (reference sequence). This CDR3 region has 11 residues. Trimming shortened V by 2 bases and J by 6 bases, and 8 bases separated the two germline ends. The CDR3 DNA is TGCAGTGCTAGACCCAATAGCGAGCAGTACTTC. This translates into CSARPNSEQYF.

The rearrangement uses TRBV19 and TRBJ2-7; 8 bases align to TRBD2. Trimming at V came to 4 bases and at J to 2 bases, leaving 7 bases not matched to a gene. The CDR3 runs to 15 residues. Germline CDR1 and CDR2: LNHDA and SQIVND (reference sequence). This chain's CDR3 is CASSTLGAGAYEQYF. DNA for the CDR3: TGTGCCAGTAGTACACTTGGAGCGGGAGCCTACGAGCAGTACTTC.

The gene calls are TRBV20-1 and TRBJ1-1, with no clear D. Deletions cut 2 bases from V and 6 bases from J, with 4 bases between. The CDR3 covers 10 residues. CDR1 is DFQATT, CDR2 SNEGSKA, per germline (reference sequence). The CDR3 spells CSARSPEAFF. As DNA, the CDR3 is TGCAGTGCTAGAAGTCCTGAAGCTTTCTTT.

This chain joins TRBV15 and TRBJ1-5; D remains ambiguous. CDR1 is LNHNV, CDR2 YYDKDF, per germline (reference sequence). Trimming removed 2 bases at V and 5 bases at J, with 4 bases between. CDR3 length: 12 amino acids. The CDR3 nucleotides read TGTGCCACCAGCAGACAGGATCAGCCCCAGCATTTT. It encodes CATSRQDQPQHF.

The chain combines TRBV5-1 with TRBJ1-5; 10 bases agree with TRBD1. The V gene's germline CDR1 is SGHRS and CDR2 YFSETQ. The trim removed 4 bases at V and 3 bases at J, leaving 4 bases unmatched. The CDR3 runs 15 residues. The CDR3 protein is CASSIGQGVNQPQHF. CDR3 nucleotide sequence: TGCGCCAGCAGCATCGGACAGGGGGTCAATCAGCCCCAGCATTTT.

V and J are TRBV5-1 and TRBJ1-2, with TRBD1 matching 8 bases. CDR3 size: 16 residues. V lost 0 bases and J lost 4; bases outside the gene matches: 8. The germline gives CDR1 SGHRS, CDR2 YFSETQ. The CDR3 spells CASSLAPDRAFYGYTF. CDR3 DNA: TGCGCCAGCAGCTTGGCCCCGGACAGGGCCTTCTATGGCTACACCTTC. The variable domain in full, completed from reference TRBV5-1 and TRBJ1-2, reads KAGVTQTPRYLIKTRGQQVTLSCSPISGHRSVSWYQQTPGQGLQFLFEYFSETQRNKGNFPGRFSGRQFSNSRSEMNVSTLELGDSALYLCASSLAPDRAFYGYTFGSGTRLTVV.

In this sample, this clone turned up a few times. The genes are TRBV5-1 and TRBJ1-2, with TRBD1 matching 7 bases. V gave up 1 base and J gave up 8 bases; unmatched junction bases: 5. Germline V lookup: CDR1 SGHRS, CDR2 YFSETQ. CDR3 length equals 13 residues. The CDR3 sequence: CASSLNRGGGYTF. In DNA form, the CDR3 reads TGCGCCAGCAGCTTGAACAGGGGAGGAGGCTACACCTTC.

Only a few counts were recorded for this clone. The chain combines TRBV18 with TRBJ2-6; 7 bases map to TRBD1. Germline V gene data show CDR1 as KGHSH and CDR2 as LQKENI. Trimming took 3 bases from V and 2 from J; bases not matched to a gene: 1. CDR3 length equals 15 residues. The CDR3 DNA reads as TGTGCCAGCTCACCTGACAGGGCTGGGGCCAACGTCCTGACTTTC. Protein product: CASSPDRAGANVLTF. Supplemented by reference TRBV18 and TRBJ2-6, the full variable domain reads NAGVMQNPRHLVRRRGQEARLRCSPMKGHSHVYWYRQLPEEGLKFMVYLQKENIIDESGMPKERFSAEFPKEGPSILRIQQVVRGDSAAYFCASSPDRAGANVLTFGAGSRLTVL.

This clone was counted between two and nine times. The rearrangement links TRBV5-4 to TRBJ2-1; TRBD2 is a possible D gene (6 bases). The CDR3 extends over 16 amino acids. Per the germline V gene, CDR1 is SGHNT and CDR2 is YYREEE (reference sequence). V lost 0 bases to trimming and J lost 0 bases, with 10 bases between them. CDR3 sequence (DNA): TGTGCCAGCAGCTTGGTTTACGGGAGCTCCTACAATGAGCAGTTCTTC. Protein: CASSLVYGSSYNEQFF.

The V gene is TRBV5-6, the J gene TRBJ2-7; 9 nucleotides agree with TRBD1. CDR1 is SGHDT, CDR2 YYEEEE, per germline. This CDR3 region has 15 residues. With V trimmed by 4 bases and J by 5 bases, 10 bases remained unmatched. CDR3 protein: CASSPSPRDRDEQYF. CDR3 coding DNA: TGTGCCAGCAGCCCCTCTCCTCGGGACAGGGACGAGCAGTACTTC.

The chain links TRBV7-2 to TRBJ2-7, with a possible D match to TRBD2 (6 bases). Germline CDR1 SGHTA, CDR2 FQGNSA. The germline V and J ends were trimmed by 4 bases and 6 bases, with 13 bases remaining between them. The CDR3 extends over 13 amino acids. The chain's CDR3 is CASSYITSFEQYF. CDR3 DNA: TGTGCCAGCAGCTATATCACTAGCTTCGAGCAGTACTTC.

The rearrangement uses TRBV4-3 and TRBJ2-5; D not certain. In germline, CDR1 is LGHNA, CDR2 YSLEER. Trimming took 0 bases from V and 5 from J, leaving 7 bases between them. The CDR3 has 13 residues. The CDR3 here is CASSQDLRETQYF. The CDR3 nucleotides are TGCGCCAGCAGCCAAGATCTCCGGGAGACCCAGTACTTC.

This clone has more than one count but fewer than ten. Additional DNA sequences in this sample encode the identical CDR3. This chain uses TRBV7-2 with TRBJ2-3; D not resolved. The V end lost 3 bases, the J end lost 5 bases, and 6 bases lay between the germline ends. The CDR3 covers 12 residues. Germline lookup yields CDR1 SGHTA and CDR2 FQGNSA. Here the CDR3 DNA reads TGTGCCAGCAGCTTGAATAGAGATACGCAGTATTTT. This encodes CASSLNRDTQYF.

CDR3 protein: CASSLGGGWPNYGYTF. The CDR3 DNA reads as TGTGCCAGCAGCTTGGGGGGCGGTTGGCCGAACTATGGCTACACCTTC. This chain uses TRBV5-8 with TRBJ1-2; the D gene is possibly TRBD1 (5 bases). The germline V gene has CDR1 SGHTS and CDR2 YDEGEE. Trimming took 0 bases from V and 2 from J, leaving 14 bases between them. The CDR3 totals 16 residues.

About this clone: Being one base from a much bigger clone, this may be a read error. The chain uses TRBV5-8 and TRBJ2-1; the D gene is possibly TRBD2 (5 bases). This CDR3 is built from 15 residues. Looked up from germline, CDR1 is SGHTS and CDR2 is YDEGEE. The ends were cut back, 0 bases at V and 0 bases at J, with 7 bases in the middle. In DNA, the CDR3 is TGTGCCAGCAGCTTGGCGGGGAGCTCCTACAATGAGCAGTTCTTC. This translates into CASSLAGSSYNEQFF.

This clone has only a few counts. This chain uses TRBV6-5 with TRBJ2-1; D remains unclear. Germline V gene data show CDR1 as MNHEY and CDR2 as SVGAGI. CDR3 size: 11 residues. Trimming pared 4 bases from V and 10 bases from J, leaving 8 bases between. This CDR3 reads CASSSSTEQFF. The CDR3 nucleotides read TGTGCCAGCAGTTCTTCTACGGAGCAGTTCTTC.

The CDR3 nucleotides are TGTGCCAGCAGGGGACGGAGGAGGAACACTGAAGCTTTCTTT. Translating it yields CASRGRRRNTEAFF. The V call is TRBV2, the J call TRBJ1-1; D possibly corresponds to TRBD1 (5 bases). Germline V gene sequence: CDR1 SNHLY, CDR2 FYNNEI. There are 14 residues in the CDR3. Trimming took 6 bases from V and 1 from J, leaving 12 bases between them. The whole variable domain, filled in from reference TRBV2 and TRBJ1-1, reads EPEVTQTPSHQVTQMGQEVILRCVPISNHLYFYWYRQILGQKVEFLVSFYNNEISEKSEIFDDQFSVERPDGSNFTLKIRSTKLEDSAMYFCASRGRRRNTEAFFGQGTRLTVV.

The V call is TRBV4-3, the J call TRBJ2-3, with a possible D match to TRBD2 (6 bases). CDR3 size: 17 residues. Trimming stripped 0 bases from V and 2 bases from J, with 15 bases between. Germline V lookup: CDR1 LGHNA, CDR2 YSLEER. The CDR3 DNA follows: TGCGCCAGCAGCCAAGACCCCCCAGGCGGGGTCACAGATACGCAGTATTTT. Translating it yields CASSQDPPGGVTDTQYF.

This clone was seen a few times. The rearrangement links TRBV19 to TRBJ2-2; D is undetermined. CDR3 size: 14 residues. V lost 3 bases, J lost 1 base, and 6 bases lay in between. In germline, CDR1 is LNHDA, CDR2 SQIVND (reference sequence). DNA for the CDR3: TGTGCCAGTAGTATCCCAGGGAACACCGGGGAGCTGTTTTTT. Protein: CASSIPGNTGELFF. The full variable domain, rest sourced from reference TRBV19 and TRBJ2-2, is DGGITQSPKYLFRKEGQNVTLSCEQNLNHDAMYWYRQDPGQGLRLIYYSQIVNDFQKGDIAEGYSVSREKKESFPLTVTSAQKNPTAFYLCASSIPGNTGELFFGEGSRLTVL.

The table lists this clone with a few counts. This could be a read error, since a much larger clone is one nucleotide away. The DNA of the CDR3 is TGTGCCAGCAGCTTCCACAATGAGCAGTTCTTC. As protein: CASSFHNEQFF. J is TRBJ2-1 and V is TRBV11-3, with D uncertain. The V gene's germline CDR1 is SGHNT and CDR2 YENEEA. The V and J ends lost 3 bases and 5 bases respectively, with 2 bases between them. This CDR3 has 11 amino acids.

This clone came up a few times. This chain connects TRBV29-1 to TRBJ2-3, with a tentative D call TRBD2 (5 bases). V was shortened by 2 bases and J by 4 bases, with 13 bases between the two germline ends. Germline-derived CDR1 and CDR2 are SQVTM and ANQGSEA. The CDR3 has 14 amino acids. CDR3 amino acids: CSVEKGLPADTQYF. CDR3 nucleotides: TGCAGCGTTGAAAAAGGACTCCCCGCAGATACGCAGTATTTT.

V gene TRBV15 combines with J gene TRBJ1-4; no firm D call. The germline V gene encodes CDR1 LNHNV and CDR2 YYDKDF (reference sequence). The ends were cut back, 5 bases at V and 7 bases at J, with 14 bases in the middle. The CDR3 is 14 residues long. Written as DNA, the CDR3 is TGTGCCACCAGCTCCGAAACTCGGGGTGAAAAACTGTTTTTT. Protein sequence: CATSSETRGEKLFF.

The V and J genes are TRBV6-1 and TRBJ2-4; unclear D gene. V was trimmed by 8 bases and J by 3 bases, leaving 17 bases between them. The CDR3 is 15 amino acids. Germline V gives CDR1 MNHNS, CDR2 SASEGT. CDR3 nucleotides: TGTGCCAGCCGGGCTCCGAGGTCCGGCAAAAACATTCAGTACTTC. The encoded protein is CASRAPRSGKNIQYF.

This chain joins TRBV5-1 and TRBJ2-5; possibly TRBD1 for D (5 bases). This CDR3 comprises 17 residues. V lost 5 bases, J lost 1 base, and 21 bases lay in between. CDR1 and CDR2 from the germline V gene are SGHRS and YFSETQ. DNA for the CDR3: TGCGCCAGCAGTAACCGCACCCGAAACAGGTTCCAAGAGACCCAGTACTTC. Its protein product is CASSNRTRNRFQETQYF.

About this clone itself: This could be a read error, since a much larger clone is one nucleotide away. The gene calls are TRBV5-4 and TRBJ1-2; 8 nucleotides match TRBD1. The ends lost 3 bases at V and 2 bases at J; junction bases unmatched: 0. The germline V gene has CDR1 SGHNT and CDR2 YYREEE (reference sequence). The CDR3 has 13 residues. CDR3 protein: CASSWDRNYGYTF. Here the CDR3 DNA reads TGTGCCAGCAGCTGGGACAGGAACTATGGCTACACCTTC.